This T cell receptor (beta chain) was obtained from a study of CD8+ T cells in alopecia areata. Whole-study findings and limits: Patients displayed less clarity in TCR sharing than mice, a finding possibly related to HLA. Normal skin's resident alphabeta T cells are sequenced alongside lesional scalp T cells.

Reverse transcribed after extraction, RNA yielded cDNA as the sequencing template. Clones were sequenced by immunoSEQ multiplex PCR, and TCRdb holds only the in-frame ones, with some missing. In the table there are approximately 120,000 clones, about 50% of which are singletons. Notes on this clone: The target antigen is unknown.

Alopecia areata patients provided lesional scalp punch biopsies and peripheral blood. This receptor was taken from a human donor with alopecia areata. Sequencing was performed on NKG2D-low CD8+ T cells sorted from blood.

CDR3: CAWGNGGVNTEAFF. Here the CDR3 DNA reads TGTGCCTGGGGTAATGGAGGGGTGAACACTGAAGCTTTCTTT. This rearrangement joins TRBV30 to TRBJ1-1; D might be TRBD1 (5 bases). Between the trimmed V and J ends, which lost 5 bases and 0 bases, there was a span of 13 bases. CDR1 is GTSNPN and CDR2 is SVGIG in the germline V gene (reference sequence). The CDR3 runs 14 residues.